This T cell receptor beta chain is from a study of T cell repertoires in cytomegalovirus infection. TCRdb passed the reads through MiXCR, listing each CDR3 protein once. Here the sample spans some 180,000 distinct CDR3 sequences, roughly 9.8% being singletons. The source of this sequence is a human donor in good health (CMV status not recorded). Some clones in this sample may be carry-over from other donors' samples. The sequenced material came from PBMCs.

This CDR3 is CSALPAYGTYEQYF. CDR3 bases: TGCAGTGCTCTACCCGCGTACGGGACCTACGAGCAGTACTTC. This rearrangement joins TRBV20-1 to TRBJ2-7; a possible D gene is TRBD2 (5 bases). Germline V gives CDR1 DFQATT, CDR2 SNEGSKA (reference sequence). The CDR3 consists of 14 residues. V was trimmed by 5 bases and J by 2 bases, leaving 16 bases between them.